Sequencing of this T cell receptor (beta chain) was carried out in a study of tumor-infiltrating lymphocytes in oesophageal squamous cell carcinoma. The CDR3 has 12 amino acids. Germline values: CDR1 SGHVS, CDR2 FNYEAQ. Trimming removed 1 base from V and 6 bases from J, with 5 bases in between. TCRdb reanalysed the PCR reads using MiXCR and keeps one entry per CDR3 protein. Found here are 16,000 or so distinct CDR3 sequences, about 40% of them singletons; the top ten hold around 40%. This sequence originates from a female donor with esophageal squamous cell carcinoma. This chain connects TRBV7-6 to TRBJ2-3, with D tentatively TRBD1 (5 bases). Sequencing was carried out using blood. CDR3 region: CASSLEGDTQYF. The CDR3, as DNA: TGTGCCAGCAGCTTAGAGGGGGATACGCAGTATTTT.